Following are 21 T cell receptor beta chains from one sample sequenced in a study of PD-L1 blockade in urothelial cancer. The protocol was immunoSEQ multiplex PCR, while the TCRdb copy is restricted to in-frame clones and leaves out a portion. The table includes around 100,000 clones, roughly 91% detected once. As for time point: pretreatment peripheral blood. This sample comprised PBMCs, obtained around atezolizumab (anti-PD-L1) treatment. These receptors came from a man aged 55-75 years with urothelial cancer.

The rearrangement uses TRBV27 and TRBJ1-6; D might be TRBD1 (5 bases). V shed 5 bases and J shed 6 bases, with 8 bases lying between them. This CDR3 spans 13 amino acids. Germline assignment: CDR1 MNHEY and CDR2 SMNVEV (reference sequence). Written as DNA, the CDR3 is TGTGCCAGCAGTCAAAGGGGTAATTCACCCCTCCACTTT. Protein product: CASSQRGNSPLHF.

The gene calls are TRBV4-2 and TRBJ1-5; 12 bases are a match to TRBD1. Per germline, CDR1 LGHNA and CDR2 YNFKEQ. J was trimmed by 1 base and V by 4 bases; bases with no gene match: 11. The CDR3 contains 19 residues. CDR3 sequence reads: CASSRQSGTGGLSNQPQHF. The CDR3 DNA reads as TGTGCCAGCAGCCGACAATCCGGGACAGGGGGCCTCAGCAATCAGCCCCAGCATTTT.

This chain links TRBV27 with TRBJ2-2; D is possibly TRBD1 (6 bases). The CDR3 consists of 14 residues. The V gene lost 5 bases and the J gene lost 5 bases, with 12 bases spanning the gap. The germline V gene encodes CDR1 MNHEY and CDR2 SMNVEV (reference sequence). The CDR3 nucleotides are TGTGCCAGCAGTGTAACACAGGGAACCGGGGAGCTGTTTTTT. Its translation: CASSVTQGTGELFF.

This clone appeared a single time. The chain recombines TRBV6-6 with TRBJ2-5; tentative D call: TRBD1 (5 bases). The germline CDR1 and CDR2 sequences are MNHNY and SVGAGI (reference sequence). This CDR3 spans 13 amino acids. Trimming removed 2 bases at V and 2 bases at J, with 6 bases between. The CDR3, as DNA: TGTGCCAGCAGTTACGACAGTCAAGAGACCCAGTACTTC. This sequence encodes CASSYDSQETQYF.

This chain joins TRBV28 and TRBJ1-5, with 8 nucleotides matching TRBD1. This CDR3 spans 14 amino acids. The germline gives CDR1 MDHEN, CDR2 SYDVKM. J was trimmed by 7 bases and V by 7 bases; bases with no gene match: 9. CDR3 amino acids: CASIQGAGGQPQHF. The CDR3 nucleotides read TGTGCCAGCATCCAAGGGGCAGGGGGCCAGCCCCAGCATTTT.

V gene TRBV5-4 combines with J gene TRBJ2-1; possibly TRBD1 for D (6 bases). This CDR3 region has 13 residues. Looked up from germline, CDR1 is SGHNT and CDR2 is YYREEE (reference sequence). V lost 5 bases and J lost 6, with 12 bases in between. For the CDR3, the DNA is TGTGCCAGCAGTACCACAGGGTTCAATGAGCAGTTCTTC. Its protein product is CASSTTGFNEQFF.

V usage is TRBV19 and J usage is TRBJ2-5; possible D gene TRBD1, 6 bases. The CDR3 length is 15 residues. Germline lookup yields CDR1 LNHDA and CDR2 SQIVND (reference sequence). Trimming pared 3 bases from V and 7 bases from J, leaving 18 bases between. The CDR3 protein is CASSMSPGQLGTQYF. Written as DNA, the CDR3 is TGTGCCAGTAGTATGAGCCCAGGACAGCTAGGGACCCAGTACTTC.

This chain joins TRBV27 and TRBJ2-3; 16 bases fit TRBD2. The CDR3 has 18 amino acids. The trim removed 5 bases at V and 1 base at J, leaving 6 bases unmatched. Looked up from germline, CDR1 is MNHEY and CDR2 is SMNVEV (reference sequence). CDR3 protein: CASSPGTSGRAGTDTQYF. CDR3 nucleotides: TGTGCCAGCAGTCCCGGGACTAGCGGGAGGGCGGGCACAGATACGCAGTATTTT.

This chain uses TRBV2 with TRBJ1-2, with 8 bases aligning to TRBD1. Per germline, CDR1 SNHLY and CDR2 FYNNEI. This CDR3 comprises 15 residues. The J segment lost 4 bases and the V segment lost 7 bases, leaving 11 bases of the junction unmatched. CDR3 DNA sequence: TGTGCCAGCATTTCTTCCGCACAGGGGGGCTATGGCTACACCTTC. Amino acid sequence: CASISSAQGGYGYTF.

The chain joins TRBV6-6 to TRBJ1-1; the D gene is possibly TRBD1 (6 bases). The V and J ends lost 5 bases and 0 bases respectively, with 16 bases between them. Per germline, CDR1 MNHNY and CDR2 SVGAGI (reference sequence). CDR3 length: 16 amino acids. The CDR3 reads CASSQTIQGLNTEAFF. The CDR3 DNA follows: TGTGCCAGCAGTCAGACTATACAGGGATTGAACACTGAAGCTTTCTTT.

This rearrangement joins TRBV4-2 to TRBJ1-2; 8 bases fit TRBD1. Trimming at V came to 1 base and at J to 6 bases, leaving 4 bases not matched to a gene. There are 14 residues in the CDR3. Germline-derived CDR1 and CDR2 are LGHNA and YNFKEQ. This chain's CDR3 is CASSQVGQGDGYTF. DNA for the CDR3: TGTGCCAGCAGCCAAGTCGGACAGGGCGATGGCTACACCTTC.

The DNA of the CDR3 is TGTGCCAGCAGTTCCCCCGGGACAGGGGCCTACGAGCAGTACTTC. Its protein product is CASSSPGTGAYEQYF. The chain is built from TRBV28 and TRBJ2-7, with TRBD1 matching 10 bases. Losses at the gene ends were 4 bases for V and 2 bases for J; bases not matched to a gene: 5. This CDR3 region has 15 residues. Germline V lookup: CDR1 MDHEN, CDR2 SYDVKM.

The CDR3 protein is CASSLWGGPDTDTQYF. Written as DNA, the CDR3 is TGTGCCAGCAGCTTGTGGGGGGGGCCTGACACAGATACGCAGTATTTT. The V gene is TRBV5-4, the J gene TRBJ2-3; possibly TRBD2 for D (7 bases). The germline gives CDR1 SGHNT, CDR2 YYREEE (reference sequence). The CDR3 is made up of 16 amino acids. V shed 1 base and J shed 2 bases, with 14 bases lying between them.

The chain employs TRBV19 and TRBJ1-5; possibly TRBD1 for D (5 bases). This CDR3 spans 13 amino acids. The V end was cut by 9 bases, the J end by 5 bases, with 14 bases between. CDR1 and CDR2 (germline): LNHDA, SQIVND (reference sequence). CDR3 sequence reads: CASSGALDQPQHF. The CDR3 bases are TGTGCCAGCTCTGGGGCGTTGGATCAGCCCCAGCATTTT.

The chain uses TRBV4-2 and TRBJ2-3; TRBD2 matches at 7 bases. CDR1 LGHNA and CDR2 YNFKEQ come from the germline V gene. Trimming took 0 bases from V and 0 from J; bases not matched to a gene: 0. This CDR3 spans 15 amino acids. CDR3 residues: CASSQDGGSTDTQYF. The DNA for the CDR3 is TGTGCCAGCAGCCAAGACGGGGGGAGCACAGATACGCAGTATTTT.

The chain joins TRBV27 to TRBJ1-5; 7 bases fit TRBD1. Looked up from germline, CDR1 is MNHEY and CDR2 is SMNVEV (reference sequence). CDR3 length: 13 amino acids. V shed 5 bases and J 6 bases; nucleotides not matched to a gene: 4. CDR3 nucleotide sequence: TGTGCCAGCAGTCATCAGGGGGGTCAGCCCCAGCATTTT. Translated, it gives CASSHQGGQPQHF.

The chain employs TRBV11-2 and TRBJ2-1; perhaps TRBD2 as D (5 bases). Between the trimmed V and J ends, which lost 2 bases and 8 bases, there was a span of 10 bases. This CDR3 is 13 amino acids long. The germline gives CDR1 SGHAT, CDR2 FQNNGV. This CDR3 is CASSLIRDHEQFF. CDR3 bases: TGTGCCAGCAGCTTAATCCGGGATCATGAGCAGTTCTTC.

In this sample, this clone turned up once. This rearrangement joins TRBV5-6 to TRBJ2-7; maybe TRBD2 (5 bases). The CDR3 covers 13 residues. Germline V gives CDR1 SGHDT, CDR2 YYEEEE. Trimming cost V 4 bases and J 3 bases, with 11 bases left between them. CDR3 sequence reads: CASSPPGNYEQYF. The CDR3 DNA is TGTGCCAGCAGCCCCCCGGGGAACTACGAGCAGTACTTC.

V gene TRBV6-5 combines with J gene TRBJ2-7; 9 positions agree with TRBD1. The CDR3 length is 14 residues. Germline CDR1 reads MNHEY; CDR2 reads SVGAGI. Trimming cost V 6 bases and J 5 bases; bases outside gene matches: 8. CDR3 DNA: TGTGCCAGCAGGGAACAGGGGGCGATCCACGAGCAGTACTTC. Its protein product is CASREQGAIHEQYF.

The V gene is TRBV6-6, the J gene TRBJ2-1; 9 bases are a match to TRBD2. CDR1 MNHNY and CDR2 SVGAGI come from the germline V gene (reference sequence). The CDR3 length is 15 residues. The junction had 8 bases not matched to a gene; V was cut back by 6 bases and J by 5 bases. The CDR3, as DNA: TGTGCCAGCAGCCGCCTTAGCGGGAGTGACAATGAGCAGTTCTTC. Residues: CASSRLSGSDNEQFF.

The CDR3: CASSSVGLASGRGNNEQFF. CDR3 sequence (DNA): TGTGCCAGCAGCTCGGTGGGTTTGGCTAGCGGGAGAGGTAACAATGAGCAGTTCTTC. The chain combines TRBV7-2 with TRBJ2-1, with TRBD2 matching over 10 bases. With 4 bases clipped from V and 5 bases from J, the junction kept 17 bases outside the gene matches. The CDR3 runs to 19 residues. From germline, CDR1 is SGHTA and CDR2 FQGNSA.